This TCR beta chain was recorded in a study of blood T cells in healthy people across ages. Study observations and caveats: Versus aged donors, long-lived donors had higher diversity and more naive CD4+ cells.

Of note for this clonotype: Its antigen is not known.

Together with a sample-barcoded 5' primer, a J-beta primer mix was included in a second PCR lasting about 6 to 11 cycles. TCRdb re-called the 5' RACE reads through MiXCR, storing one row per CDR3 protein. The sample holds fewer than 900,000 distinct CDR3 sequences, roughly 41% seen once. V was clipped by 2 bases and J by 8 bases, with 12 bases between them. Germline assignment: CDR1 SEHNR and CDR2 FQNEAQ (reference sequence). There are 14 residues in the CDR3. This sequence joins TRBV7-9 and TRBJ1-4, with a weak D call TRBD1 (6 bases). The specimen was blood. This TCR derives from a woman aged 60 to 75 in good health. The DNA for the CDR3 is TGTGCCAGCAGCTTACCTGACAGGAGGGAAAAACTGTTTTTT. Protein product: CASSLPDRREKLFF. The whole variable domain, filled in from reference TRBV7-9 and TRBJ1-4, reads DTGVSQNPRHKITKRGQNVTFRCDPISEHNRLYWYRQTLGQGPEFLTYFQNEAQLEKSRLLSDRFSAERPKGSFSTLEIQRTEQGDSAMYLCASSLPDRREKLFFGSGTQLSVL.